This T cell receptor (beta chain) originates from a study of neurological immune-mediated disorders. The sample holds many counts of this clonotype. TCRdb ran MiXCR on the 5' RACE reads and lists one entry per CDR3 protein. The repertoire holds tens of thousands of distinct CDR3 sequences, with about 9.4% as singletons. CDR3 length: 17 residues. The junction had 14 bases not matched to a gene; V was cut back by 5 bases and J by 2 bases. The germline CDR1 and CDR2 sequences are MDHEN and SYDVKM. The sequence came from a man between 35 and 55 years old in good health. The sequenced sample consisted of PBMCs. The gene calls are TRBV28 and TRBJ2-5, with TRBD1 matching 7 bases. The DNA of the CDR3 is TGTGCCAGCAGTCCTAGCCCCGGGACAGCCTTGCAAGAGACCCAGTACTTC. This gives the protein CASSPSPGTALQETQYF.